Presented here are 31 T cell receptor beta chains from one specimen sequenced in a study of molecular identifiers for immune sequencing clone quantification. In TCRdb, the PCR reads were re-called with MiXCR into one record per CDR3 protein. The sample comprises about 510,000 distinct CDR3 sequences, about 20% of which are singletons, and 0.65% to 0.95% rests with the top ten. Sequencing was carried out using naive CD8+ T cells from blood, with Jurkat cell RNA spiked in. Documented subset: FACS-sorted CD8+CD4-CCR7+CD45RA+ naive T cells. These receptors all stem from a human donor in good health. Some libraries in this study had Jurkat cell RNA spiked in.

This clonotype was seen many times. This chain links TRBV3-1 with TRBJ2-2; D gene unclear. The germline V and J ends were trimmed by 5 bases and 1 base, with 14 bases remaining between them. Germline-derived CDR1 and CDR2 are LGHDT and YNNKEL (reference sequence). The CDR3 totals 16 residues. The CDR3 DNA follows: TGTGCCAGCAGCTCCGAAGGTAGTAGGAACACCGGGGAGCTGTTTTTT. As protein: CASSSEGSRNTGELFF.

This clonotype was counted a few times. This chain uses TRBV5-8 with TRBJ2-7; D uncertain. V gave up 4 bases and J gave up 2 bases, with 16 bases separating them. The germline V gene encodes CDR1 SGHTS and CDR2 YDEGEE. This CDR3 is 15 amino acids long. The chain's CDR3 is CASSLMSAPTYEQYF. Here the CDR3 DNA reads TGTGCCAGCAGCCTAATGTCTGCCCCTACCTACGAGCAGTACTTC.

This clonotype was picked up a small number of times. This chain's CDR3 is CASGAGTSSGYF. CDR3 coding DNA: TGTGCCAGTGGAGCCGGGACTAGCTCGGGTTACTTC. This chain joins TRBV7-2 and TRBJ2-5; TRBD2 aligns across 9 bases. Per the germline V gene, CDR1 is SGHTA and CDR2 is FQGNSA. The CDR3 is 12 amino acids. Trimming removed 9 bases from V and 14 bases from J; junction bases left unmatched: 13. Looking up the rest from reference TRBV7-2 and TRBJ2-5 gives the full variable domain: GAGVSQSPSNKVTEKGKDVELRCDPISGHTALYWYRQSLGQGLEFLIYFQGNSAPDKSGLPSDRFSAERTGGSVSTLTIQRTQQEDSAVYLCASGAGTSSGYFGPGTRLLVL.

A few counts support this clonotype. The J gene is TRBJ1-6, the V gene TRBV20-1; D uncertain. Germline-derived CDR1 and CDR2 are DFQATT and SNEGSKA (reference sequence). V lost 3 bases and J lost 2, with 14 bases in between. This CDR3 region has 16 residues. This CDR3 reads CSASSRDLPYNSPLHF. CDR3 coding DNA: TGCAGTGCTAGTTCACGGGATTTACCCTATAATTCACCCCTCCACTTT.

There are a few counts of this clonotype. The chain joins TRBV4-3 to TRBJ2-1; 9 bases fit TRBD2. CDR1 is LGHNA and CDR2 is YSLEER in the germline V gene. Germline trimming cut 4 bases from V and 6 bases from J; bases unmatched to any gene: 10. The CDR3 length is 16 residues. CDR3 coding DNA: TGCGCCAGCAGCCCCCAAGCCCTAGCGGGGATCAATGAGCAGTTCTTC. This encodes CASSPQALAGINEQFF.

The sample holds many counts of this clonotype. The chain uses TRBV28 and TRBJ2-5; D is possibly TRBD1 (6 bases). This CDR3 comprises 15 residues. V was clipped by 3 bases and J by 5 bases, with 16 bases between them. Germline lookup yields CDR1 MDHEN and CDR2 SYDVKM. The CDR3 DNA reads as TGTGCCAGCAGTTTCCTACAGGGAATGTTGGAGACCCAGTACTTC. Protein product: CASSFLQGMLETQYF.

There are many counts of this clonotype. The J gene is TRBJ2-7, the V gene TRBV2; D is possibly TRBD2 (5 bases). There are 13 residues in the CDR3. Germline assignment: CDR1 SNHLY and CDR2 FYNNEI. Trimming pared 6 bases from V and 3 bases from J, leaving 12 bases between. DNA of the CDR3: TGTGCCAGCAGCCCGGGGTGGAGCTACGAGCAGTACTTC. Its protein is CASSPGWSYEQYF.

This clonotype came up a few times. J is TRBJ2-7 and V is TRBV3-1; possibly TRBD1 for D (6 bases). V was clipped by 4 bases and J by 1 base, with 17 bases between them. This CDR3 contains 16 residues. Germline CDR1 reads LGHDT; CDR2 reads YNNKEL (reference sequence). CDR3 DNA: TGTGCCAGCAGCCGGTCCCCCCTGGGGGCGTCCTACGAGCAGTACTTC. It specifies CASSRSPLGASYEQYF.

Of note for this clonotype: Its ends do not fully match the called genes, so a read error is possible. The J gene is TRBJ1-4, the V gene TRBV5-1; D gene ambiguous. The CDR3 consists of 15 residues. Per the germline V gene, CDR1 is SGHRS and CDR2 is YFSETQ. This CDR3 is CASGLKGDVNEKLFF. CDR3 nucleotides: TGCGCCAGCGGCTTGAAGGGAGACGTTAATGAAAAACTGTTTTTT. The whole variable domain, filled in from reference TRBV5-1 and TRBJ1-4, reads KAGVTQTPRYLIKTRGQQVTLSCSPISGHRSVSWYQQTPGQGLQFLFEYFSETQRNKGNFPGRFSGRQFSNSRSEMNVSTLELGDSALYLCASGLKGDVNEKLFFGSGTQLSVL.

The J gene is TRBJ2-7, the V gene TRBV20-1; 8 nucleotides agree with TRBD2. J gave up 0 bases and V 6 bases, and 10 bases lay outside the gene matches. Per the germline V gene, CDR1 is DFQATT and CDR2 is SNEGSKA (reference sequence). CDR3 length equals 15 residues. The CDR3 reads CSARTPREASYEQYF. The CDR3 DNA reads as TGCAGTGCCCGCACCCCGCGGGAGGCCTCCTACGAGCAGTACTTC.

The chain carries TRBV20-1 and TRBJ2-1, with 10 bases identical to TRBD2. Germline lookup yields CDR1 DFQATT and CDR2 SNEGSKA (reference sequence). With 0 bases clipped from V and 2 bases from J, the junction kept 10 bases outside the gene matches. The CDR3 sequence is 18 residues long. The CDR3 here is CSARDWLAGARAYNEQFF. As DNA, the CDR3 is TGCAGTGCTAGAGATTGGCTAGCGGGGGCACGGGCCTACAATGAGCAGTTCTTC.

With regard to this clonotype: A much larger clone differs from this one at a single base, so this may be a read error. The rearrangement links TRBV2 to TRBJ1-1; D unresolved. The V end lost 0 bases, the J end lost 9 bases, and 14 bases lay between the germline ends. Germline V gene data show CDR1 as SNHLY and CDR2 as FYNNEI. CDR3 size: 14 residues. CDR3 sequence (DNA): TGTGCCAGCAGTGAAGCAATGGCACCCGAACAAGCTTTCTTT. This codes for CASSEAMAPEQAFF.

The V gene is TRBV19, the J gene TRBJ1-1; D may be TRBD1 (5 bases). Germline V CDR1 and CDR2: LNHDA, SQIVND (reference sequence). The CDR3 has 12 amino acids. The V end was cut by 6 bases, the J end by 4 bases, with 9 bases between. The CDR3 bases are TGTGCCAGTAGGCGGGGCGCCACTGAAGCTTTCTTT. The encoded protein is CASRRGATEAFF.

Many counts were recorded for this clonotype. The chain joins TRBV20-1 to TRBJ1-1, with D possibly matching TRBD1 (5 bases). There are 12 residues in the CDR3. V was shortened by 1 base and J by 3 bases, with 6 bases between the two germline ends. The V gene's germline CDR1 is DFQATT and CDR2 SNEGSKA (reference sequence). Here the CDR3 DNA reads TGCAGTGCTAGAGGGGGGGACACTGAAGCTTTCTTT. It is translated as CSARGGDTEAFF.

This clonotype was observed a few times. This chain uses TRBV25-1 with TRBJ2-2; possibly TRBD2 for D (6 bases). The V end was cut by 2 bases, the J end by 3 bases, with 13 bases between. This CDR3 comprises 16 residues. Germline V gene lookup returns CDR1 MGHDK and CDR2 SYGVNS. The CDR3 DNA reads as TGTGCCAGCAGTGAAGGAGGGCGAAGTTACACCGGGGAGCTGTTTTTT. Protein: CASSEGGRSYTGELFF. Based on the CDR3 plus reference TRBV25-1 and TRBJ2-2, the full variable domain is EADIYQTPRYLVIGTGKKITLECSQTMGHDKMYWYQQDPGMELHLIHYSYGVNSTEKGDLSSESTVSRIRTEHFPLTLESARPSHTSQYLCASSEGGRSYTGELFFGEGSRLTVL.

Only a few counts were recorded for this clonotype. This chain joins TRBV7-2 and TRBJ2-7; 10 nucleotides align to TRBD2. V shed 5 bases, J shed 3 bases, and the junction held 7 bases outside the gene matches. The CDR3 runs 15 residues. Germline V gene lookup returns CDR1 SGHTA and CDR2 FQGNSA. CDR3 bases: TGTGCCAGCAGCCTTAGCGGGAGGACCTTCTACGAGCAGTACTTC. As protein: CASSLSGRTFYEQYF.

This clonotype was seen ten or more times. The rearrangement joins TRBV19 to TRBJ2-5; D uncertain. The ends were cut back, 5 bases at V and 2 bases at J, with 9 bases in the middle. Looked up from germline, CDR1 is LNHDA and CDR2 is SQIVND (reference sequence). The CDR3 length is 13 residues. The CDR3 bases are TGTGCCAGTAGTCCGGGTGAACAAGAGACCCAGTACTTC. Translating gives CASSPGEQETQYF.

CDR3 in DNA: TGTGCTAGTGGTGCCGGACAGGGGGCTTCTGGAAACACCATATATTTT. The encoded protein is CASGAGQGASGNTIYF. The V gene is TRBV12-5, the J gene TRBJ1-3; 11 bases align to TRBD1. CDR1 is LGHNT, CDR2 FRNRAP, per germline. The CDR3 loop spans 16 amino acids. The V segment lost 5 bases and the J segment 1 base; nucleotides outside the gene matches: 4.

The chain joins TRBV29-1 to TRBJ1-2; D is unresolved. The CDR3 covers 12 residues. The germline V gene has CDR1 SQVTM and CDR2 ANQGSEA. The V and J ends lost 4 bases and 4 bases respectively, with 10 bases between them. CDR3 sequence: CSVVAAVYGYTF. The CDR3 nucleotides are TGCAGCGTTGTGGCCGCGGTCTATGGCTACACCTTC.

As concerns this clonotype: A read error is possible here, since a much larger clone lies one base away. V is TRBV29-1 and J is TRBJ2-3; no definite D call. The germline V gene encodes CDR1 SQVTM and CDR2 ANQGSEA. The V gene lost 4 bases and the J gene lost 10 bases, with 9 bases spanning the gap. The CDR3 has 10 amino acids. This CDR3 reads CSVVAYAQYF. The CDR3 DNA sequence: TGCAGCGTTGTGGCGTATGCGCAGTATTTT.

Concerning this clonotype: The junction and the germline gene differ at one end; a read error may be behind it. The CDR3 DNA follows: TGTGCCAGCAGTGGAACTAGCGGGCCCTACGGGCAGTACTTC. Its translation is CASSGTSGPYGQYF. The chain uses TRBV28 and TRBJ2-7, with TRBD2 identical over 9 bases. There are 14 residues in the CDR3. Germline values: CDR1 MDHEN, CDR2 SYDVKM.

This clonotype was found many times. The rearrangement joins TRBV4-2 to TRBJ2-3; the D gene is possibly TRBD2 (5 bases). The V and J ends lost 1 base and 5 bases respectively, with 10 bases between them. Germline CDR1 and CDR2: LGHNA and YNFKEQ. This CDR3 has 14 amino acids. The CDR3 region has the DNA TGTGCCAGCAGCCAAGGGTCCGGGATAGATACGCAGTATTTT. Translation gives CASSQGSGIDTQYF.

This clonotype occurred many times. Written as DNA, the CDR3 is TGTGCCAGCAGCCACGACAGGGCCCTTGATACGCAGTATTTT. This gives the protein CASSHDRALDTQYF. This chain joins TRBV7-2 and TRBJ2-3; the match to TRBD1 covers 7 bases. Germline trimming cut 5 bases from V and 6 bases from J; bases unmatched to any gene: 8. The CDR3 consists of 14 residues. Germline V gene sequence: CDR1 SGHTA, CDR2 FQGNSA.

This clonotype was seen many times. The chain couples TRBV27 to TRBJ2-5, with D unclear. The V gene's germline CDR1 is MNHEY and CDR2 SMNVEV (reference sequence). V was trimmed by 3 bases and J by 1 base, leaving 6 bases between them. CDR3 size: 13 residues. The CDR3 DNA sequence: TGTGCCAGCAGTTTTGTCGGCCAAGAGACCCAGTACTTC. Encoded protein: CASSFVGQETQYF.

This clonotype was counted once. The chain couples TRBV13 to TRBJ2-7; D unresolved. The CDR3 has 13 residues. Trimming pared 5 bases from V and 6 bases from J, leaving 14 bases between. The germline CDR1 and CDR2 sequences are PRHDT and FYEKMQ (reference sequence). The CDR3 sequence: CASSVQSRSEQYF. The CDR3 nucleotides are TGTGCCAGCAGCGTACAGTCCCGCTCCGAGCAGTACTTC.

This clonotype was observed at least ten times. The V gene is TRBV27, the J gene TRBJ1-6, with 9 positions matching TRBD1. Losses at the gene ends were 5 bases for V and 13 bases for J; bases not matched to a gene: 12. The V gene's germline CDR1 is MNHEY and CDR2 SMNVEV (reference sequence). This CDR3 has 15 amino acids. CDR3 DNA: TGTGCCAGCAGTACGGGACAGGGAGCGGGGTTGCCCCTCCACTTT. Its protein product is CASSTGQGAGLPLHF.

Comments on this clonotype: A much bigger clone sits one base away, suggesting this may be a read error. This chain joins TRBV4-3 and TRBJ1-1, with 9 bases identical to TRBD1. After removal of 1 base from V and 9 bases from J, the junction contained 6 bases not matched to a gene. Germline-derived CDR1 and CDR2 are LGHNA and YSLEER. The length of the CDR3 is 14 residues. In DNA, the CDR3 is TGCGCCAGCAGCCAAGTACAGGGGGCTGGTAAAGCTTTCTTT. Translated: CASSQVQGAGKAFF.

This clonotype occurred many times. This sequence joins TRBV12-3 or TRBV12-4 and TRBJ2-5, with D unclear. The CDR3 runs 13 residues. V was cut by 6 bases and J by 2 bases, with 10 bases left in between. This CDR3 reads CASSPATQETQYF. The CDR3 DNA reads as TGTGCCAGCAGCCCCGCAACACAAGAGACCCAGTACTTC.

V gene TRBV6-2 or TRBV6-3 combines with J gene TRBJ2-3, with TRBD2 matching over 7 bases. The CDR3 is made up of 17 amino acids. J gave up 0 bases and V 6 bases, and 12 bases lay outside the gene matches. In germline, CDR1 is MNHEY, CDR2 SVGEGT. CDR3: CASSPGRSSGSTDTQYF. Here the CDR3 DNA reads TGTGCCAGCAGCCCCGGGAGGTCCAGCGGGAGCACAGATACGCAGTATTTT.

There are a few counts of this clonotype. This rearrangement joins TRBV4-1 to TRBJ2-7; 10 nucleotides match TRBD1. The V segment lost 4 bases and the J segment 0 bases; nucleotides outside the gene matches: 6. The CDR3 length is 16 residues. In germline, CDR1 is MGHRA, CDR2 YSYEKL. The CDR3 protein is CASSLGTGDSSYEQYF. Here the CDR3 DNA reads TGCGCCAGCAGCCTGGGGACAGGGGATAGCTCCTACGAGCAGTACTTC.

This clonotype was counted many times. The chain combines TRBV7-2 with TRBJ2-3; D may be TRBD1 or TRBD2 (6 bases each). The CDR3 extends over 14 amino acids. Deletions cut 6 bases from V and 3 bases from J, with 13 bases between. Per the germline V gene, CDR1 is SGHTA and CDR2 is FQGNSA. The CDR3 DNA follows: TGTGCCAGCAGTGCACCGGGGGCGACAGATACGCAGTATTTT. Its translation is CASSAPGATDTQYF.